Each of the 5 T cell receptor beta chains below was sequenced from the same sample in a study of blood T cell repertoires in COVID-19. Clones were sequenced by immunoSEQ multiplex PCR, and TCRdb holds only the in-frame ones, with some missing. The sample contains more than 120,000 clones, 84% of which appear only once. Specimen: PBMCs or T cells enriched from blood (not recorded which). The receptors here all came from a man aged 50-59 years in a cohort exposed to, infected with or recovered from COVID-19 (not recorded which).

This sequence joins TRBV24-1 and TRBJ2-3; 7 bases agree with TRBD2. Germline assignment: CDR1 KGHDR and CDR2 SFDVKD. The V and J ends lost 3 bases and 2 bases, in that order; junction bases with no gene match: 7. The CDR3 covers 16 residues. CDR3 loop: CATSDPGAGSTDTQYF. The CDR3 region has the DNA TGTGCCACCAGTGATCCCGGAGCGGGGTCCACAGATACGCAGTATTTT.

The genes are TRBV4-3 and TRBJ1-4, with a tentative D call TRBD1 (5 bases). The CDR3 has 15 residues. V was clipped by 0 bases and J by 8 bases, with 13 bases between them. The V gene's germline CDR1 is LGHNA and CDR2 YSLEER. The CDR3 DNA follows: TGCGCCAGCAGCCAAGAGCTAGGGGTAGGGGAAAAACTGTTTTTT. Protein sequence: CASSQELGVGEKLFF.

The rearrangement links TRBV3-1 (or the pseudogene TRBV3-2) to TRBJ2-5; 7 bases agree with TRBD2. This CDR3 comprises 15 residues. Looked up from germline, CDR1 is LGHDT and CDR2 is YNNKEL (reference sequence). V shed 4 bases, J shed 2 bases, and the junction held 7 bases outside the gene matches. The chain's CDR3 is CASSPSGGIQETQYF. As DNA, the CDR3 is TGTGCCAGCAGCCCCTCCGGGGGGATACAAGAGACCCAGTACTTC.

CDR3 region: CAINPGGNTGELFF. CDR3 bases: TGTGCCATCAATCCAGGGGGCAACACCGGGGAGCTGTTTTTT. The genes are TRBV10-3 and TRBJ2-2; 8 nucleotides match TRBD1. Germline CDR1 ENHRY, CDR2 SYGVKD. CDR3 length: 14 residues. V lost 7 bases, J lost 2 bases, and 3 bases stayed unmatched.

The rearrangement links TRBV7-9 to TRBJ2-7, with D unclear. CDR1 and CDR2 (germline): SEHNR, FQNEAQ (reference sequence). The germline V and J ends were trimmed by 3 bases and 5 bases, with 8 bases remaining between them. The CDR3 contains 12 residues. CDR3 sequence (DNA): TGTGCCAGCAGCTTTGGGCCCAACGAGCAGTACTTC. Translated, it gives CASSFGPNEQYF.